This T cell receptor beta chain was profiled in a study of OX40 agonist ivuxolimab in advanced cancers. The table came from immunoSEQ multiplex PCR; TCRdb's copy has only in-frame clones and leaves some out. Of approximately 84,000 clones in the sample, around 85% are singletons; the top ten hold approximately 2%. V was shortened by 3 bases and J by 6 bases, with 9 bases between the two germline ends. The CDR3 totals 13 residues. Germline V gene data show CDR1 as SGHNT and CDR2 as YENEEA. The V gene is TRBV11-3, the J gene TRBJ2-1; D may be TRBD1 or TRBD2 (5 bases each). The sequencing here drew on CD4+ or CD8+ T cells sorted from blood, taken in a trial of the OX40 agonist ivuxolimab. This receptor was taken from an adult with an advanced solid tumor such as melanoma, head and neck, liver or kidney cancer. The CDR3 sequence: CASSLGPINEQFF. DNA of the CDR3: TGTGCCAGCAGCTTGGGACCCATCAATGAGCAGTTCTTC.